These T cell receptor beta chains were read from a single sample in a study of blood T cell repertoires in COVID-19. The repertoire was sequenced with immunoSEQ multiplex PCR; TCRdb's copy has only in-frame clones and lacks some. This repertoire shows just under 90,000 clones, less than 80% found once; its top ten account for approximately 14%. Sequenced: peripheral blood. Receptors were obtained from an elderly woman with acute or convalescent COVID-19. The CDR3 runs from the conserved cysteine through the conserved F or W. Fields, in order: clone size, V gene, J gene, CDR3 protein. The size entry is marked missing in some rows and otherwise reads once, few, many or a size class.

abundance: once; v_gene: TRBV7-8; j_gene: TRBJ1-3; CDR3aa: CASSLKRQGAGNTIYF
abundance: NA; v_gene: TRBV28; j_gene: TRBJ2-1; CDR3aa: CASSRAPGQGVNEQFF
abundance: NA; v_gene: TRBV5-1; j_gene: TRBJ2-1; CDR3aa: CASSSGLAGGYSEQFF
abundance: NA; v_gene: TRBV28; j_gene: TRBJ2-7; CDR3aa: CASSSIGQGRPYEQYF
abundance: few; v_gene: TRBV4-2; j_gene: TRBJ1-4; CDR3aa: CASSRNPGQTNEKLFF
abundance: NA; v_gene: TRBV5-1; j_gene: TRBJ2-3; CDR3aa: CASRTTGGTDTQYF
abundance: NA; v_gene: TRBV15; j_gene: TRBJ2-2; CDR3aa: CATSTLPGGNTGELFF
abundance: NA; v_gene: TRBV7-6; j_gene: TRBJ2-7; CDR3aa: CASSLEPGQGGYEQYF
abundance: NA; v_gene: TRBV29-1; j_gene: TRBJ1-1; CDR3aa: CSVPGLPLTTEAFF
abundance: few; v_gene: TRBV18; j_gene: TRBJ1-1; CDR3aa: CASSPFGGVEDTEAFF
abundance: few; v_gene: TRBV6-1; j_gene: TRBJ1-2; CDR3aa: CASSEAAGLTGTHFGYTF
abundance: NA; v_gene: TRBV19; j_gene: TRBJ2-3; CDR3aa: CATRGLAYTDTQYF
abundance: few; v_gene: TRBV2; j_gene: TRBJ2-2; CDR3aa: CASIQAPNTGELFF
abundance: NA; v_gene: TRBV29-1; j_gene: TRBJ2-3; CDR3aa: CSVALRGGAGDTQYF
abundance: few; v_gene: TRBV5-1; j_gene: TRBJ1-2; CDR3aa: CASSLDSYGYTF
abundance: many; v_gene: TRBV7-9; j_gene: TRBJ1-1; CDR3aa: CASSLDMNTEAFF
abundance: NA; v_gene: TRBV3-1/TRBV3-2; j_gene: TRBJ1-2; CDR3aa: CASSQDWTGTNYGYTF
abundance: NA; v_gene: TRBV4-3; j_gene: TRBJ1-3; CDR3aa: CASSQEVLESGNTIYF
abundance: once; v_gene: TRBV5-1; j_gene: TRBJ2-1; CDR3aa: CASRRGGRYNEQFF
abundance: NA; v_gene: TRBV11-2; j_gene: TRBJ1-6; CDR3aa: CASSLRRDSPLHF
abundance: NA; v_gene: TRBV9; j_gene: TRBJ2-1; CDR3aa: CASSELSSSYNEQFF
abundance: NA; v_gene: TRBV6-5; j_gene: TRBJ1-3; CDR3aa: CASSYSRGGANTIYF
abundance: few; v_gene: TRBV2; j_gene: TRBJ2-7; CDR3aa: CASSEGGYEQYF
abundance: few; v_gene: TRBV6-5; j_gene: TRBJ1-1; CDR3aa: CASSPRSGSLRAFF
abundance: NA; v_gene: TRBV20-1; j_gene: TRBJ1-1; CDR3aa: CSASQAGQNTEAFF
abundance: NA; v_gene: TRBV7-2; j_gene: TRBJ2-7; CDR3aa: CASSLSRVSYEQYF
abundance: many; v_gene: TRBV3-1/TRBV3-2; j_gene: TRBJ1-4; CDR3aa: CASTLSTGWNEKLFF
abundance: NA; v_gene: TRBV7-9; j_gene: TRBJ2-7; CDR3aa: CASSFRQGTYEQYF
abundance: NA; v_gene: TRBV7-9; j_gene: TRBJ2-7; CDR3aa: CASSPQGAEGNEQYF
abundance: once; v_gene: TRBV7-6; j_gene: TRBJ1-6; CDR3aa: CASGSLSGYNSPLHF
abundance: NA; v_gene: TRBV11-2; j_gene: TRBJ1-2; CDR3aa: CASSSGGEGGYTF
abundance: NA; v_gene: TRBV6-5; j_gene: TRBJ2-7; CDR3aa: CASSLRGLNEQYF
abundance: NA; v_gene: TRBV7-2; j_gene: TRBJ1-2; CDR3aa: CASSSSGNYGYTF
abundance: once; v_gene: TRBV5-1; j_gene: TRBJ1-2; CDR3aa: CASSVTGAGGYTF
abundance: NA; v_gene: TRBV9; j_gene: TRBJ1-3; CDR3aa: CASSLTQGARGNTIYF
abundance: NA; v_gene: TRBV7-2; j_gene: TRBJ2-5; CDR3aa: CASSLDLGEETQYF
abundance: NA; v_gene: TRBV7-9; j_gene: TRBJ1-1; CDR3aa: CASSLGSREAFF
abundance: NA; v_gene: TRBV7-2; j_gene: TRBJ2-7; CDR3aa: CASSFRDSYEQYF
abundance: NA; v_gene: TRBV28; j_gene: TRBJ2-2; CDR3aa: CASSLLRTGNTGELFF
abundance: few; v_gene: TRBV9; j_gene: TRBJ2-5; CDR3aa: CASSARSGSQETQYF
abundance: NA; v_gene: TRBV5-1; j_gene: TRBJ1-2; CDR3aa: CASNPGTGDLYTF
abundance: NA; v_gene: TRBV7-2; j_gene: TRBJ2-3; CDR3aa: CASSLDSSGTDTQYF
abundance: NA; v_gene: TRBV7-2; j_gene: TRBJ2-3; CDR3aa: CASRTGTGSTDTQYF